This entry features one T cell receptor beta chain sequence. Antigen unknown. The unsorted samples took about 90 million PBMCs to get genomic DNA. This sample was included in a study of shared clonotypes between healthy human individuals. At a deep level, the assay was run. Genomic DNA per cell subset filled all wells of several immunoSEQ plates. Here immunoSEQ multiplex PCR was the method, and the copy in TCRdb shows in-frame clones only, minus some. The repertoire consists of around 500,000 clones, with around three quarters occurring once and the leading ten covering 10% to 15%. CDR1 and CDR2 (germline): SGHTA, FQGNSA. V lost 1 base, J lost 4 bases, and 8 bases lay in between. The CDR3 sequence is 13 residues long. Whole-study findings and limits: What limited the represented genetic and exposure-history diversity was the small number of donors.

The rearrangement links TRBV7-2 to TRBJ2-7; D remains unclear. The sequencing sample was made of PBMCs. The sequence derives from a woman in her forties in good health. Some clones in this sample may be carry-over from other donors' samples. The CDR3, as DNA: TGTGCCAGCAGCTTAGAACTCCAATACGAGCAGTACTTC. Translated, it gives CASSLELQYEQYF.